Below, 5 T cell receptor beta chains from the same sample are listed, as sequenced in a study of T-cell memory formation after mild COVID-19. MiXCR, applied by TCRdb to the 5' RACE reads, yields one record per CDR3 protein. The table lists about 250,000 distinct CDR3 sequences, over 15% of them singletons, with over 2% in the top ten. The sequenced sample was PBMCs or a T cell subset sorted from them (not recorded which). The source of these receptors is an adult woman who had mild COVID-19 (a few samples of this study predate the infection). Cell type and time point are not known.

This clonotype was detected a few times. V usage is TRBV7-8 and J usage is TRBJ1-2, with 10 bases aligning to TRBD1. The CDR3 spans 15 residues. Per germline, CDR1 SGHVS and CDR2 FQNEAQ. V dropped 1 base and J dropped 5; count of bases not matched to a gene: 4. CDR3 in DNA: TGTGCCAGCAGCTTAGGAGGACAGGGGGTTTATGGCTACACCTTC. It specifies CASSLGGQGVYGYTF.

The rearrangement links TRBV20-1 to TRBJ2-3; D is uncertain. The CDR3 is 13 amino acids. Trimming cost V 3 bases and J 6 bases, with 13 bases left between them. Germline CDR1 DFQATT, CDR2 SNEGSKA (reference sequence). CDR3 coding DNA: TGCAGTGCTAGCTTGTCCACCGGTGATACGCAGTATTTT. This translates into CSASLSTGDTQYF.

This clonotype was seen only a few times. V gene TRBV6-5 combines with J gene TRBJ2-1; 8 nucleotides agree with TRBD2. The V gene's germline CDR1 is MNHEY and CDR2 SVGAGI. This CDR3 is 15 amino acids long. V was pared by 6 bases and J by 5 bases, with 9 bases of the junction left unmatched. The CDR3: CASSETSGANNEQFF. Here the CDR3 DNA reads TGTGCCAGCAGCGAAACTAGCGGAGCTAACAATGAGCAGTTCTTC.

The chain employs TRBV5-1 and TRBJ2-1; no clear D. The ends were cut back, 4 bases at V and 8 bases at J, with 10 bases in the middle. This CDR3 spans 12 amino acids. CDR1 is SGHRS and CDR2 is YFSETQ in the germline V gene. CDR3 residues: CASSAGFDEQFF. As DNA, the CDR3 is TGCGCCAGCAGCGCCGGGTTTGATGAGCAGTTCTTC.

The sample holds a few counts of this clonotype. V and J are TRBV6-5 and TRBJ2-6; a weak D match, TRBD1 (7 bases). Trimming left V 8 bases short and J 3 bases short, with 20 bases between. CDR1 is MNHEY, CDR2 SVGAGI, per germline. The CDR3 totals 17 residues. CDR3 sequence reads: CASRLDREAGGANVLTF. The CDR3 DNA is TGTGCCAGCCGGCTCGACAGGGAGGCGGGTGGGGCCAACGTCCTGACTTTC.